The 26 T cell receptor beta chains listed next were all sequenced from one sample in a study of Graves' ophthalmopathy and Graves' hyperthyroidism. Researchers took RNA transcripts and amplified TCR beta CDR3 regions from them. HTBI primers were used in a first-round RT-PCR, which preceded a second-round multiplex PCR. TCRdb called the multiplex PCR reads again in MiXCR, with one record for every CDR3 protein. The sample yields 400,000 or so distinct CDR3 sequences, 17% seen once. Sequenced sample: peripheral blood. The receptors shown here come from an adult woman with stable Graves' hyperthyroidism.

Only a few counts were recorded for this clonotype. The CDR3 region has the DNA TGTGCCAGCAGCCAAGGTCCACGGACCCTTCGAAGCTCTGGAAACACCATATATTTT. Amino acid sequence: CASSQGPRTLRSSGNTIYF. The chain combines TRBV3-1 with TRBJ1-3; D not certain. V lost 1 base to trimming and J lost 0 bases, with 19 bases between them. The CDR3 runs 19 residues. CDR1 and CDR2 from the germline V gene are LGHDT and YNNKEL (reference sequence).

This clonotype was detected many times. V and J are TRBV6-2 or TRBV6-3 and TRBJ2-7; TRBD2 aligns across 11 bases. The junction had 16 bases not matched to a gene; V was cut back by 4 bases and J by 2 bases. There are 19 residues in the CDR3. In germline, CDR1 is MNHEY, CDR2 SVGEGT. CDR3 loop: CASSSPPGLAVVLTYEQYF. CDR3 nucleotide sequence: TGTGCCAGCAGTTCCCCTCCGGGACTAGCGGTAGTTTTAACCTACGAGCAGTACTTC.

There are many counts of this clonotype. The chain is built from TRBV4-1 and TRBJ2-7; no firm D call. Trimming took 0 bases from V and 6 from J, leaving 15 bases between them. Germline V gene data show CDR1 as MGHRA and CDR2 as YSYEKL. The CDR3 length is 15 residues. As DNA, the CDR3 is TGCGCCAGCAGCCAAGAATCATCCCCCCTCGGCGAGCAGTACTTC. This translates into CASSQESSPLGEQYF.

The chain recombines TRBV12-3 or TRBV12-4 with TRBJ1-1, with 7 bases matching TRBD1. CDR3 size: 14 residues. Trimming removed 7 bases from V and 7 bases from J; junction bases left unmatched: 12. The CDR3 is CASKLDRDHREAFF. In DNA, the CDR3 is TGTGCCAGCAAACTAGACAGGGACCACCGTGAAGCTTTCTTT.

This clonotype was recorded many times. The rearrangement uses TRBV7-9 and TRBJ2-6, with D possibly TRBD1 on 5 matching bases. V gave up 0 bases and J gave up 4 bases, with 7 bases separating them. Germline CDR1 reads SEHNR; CDR2 reads FQNEAQ (reference sequence). This CDR3 contains 15 residues. This CDR3 reads CASSLAGVGANVLTF. The CDR3 bases are TGTGCCAGCAGCTTAGCAGGGGTCGGGGCCAACGTCCTGACTTTC.

With regard to this clonotype: The CDR3 carries no conserved terminal phenylalanine or tryptophan, so it likely arises from a read error. This chain joins TRBV6-1 and TRBJ1-2, with 8 bases matching TRBD1. The ends lost 4 bases at V and 4 bases at J; junction bases unmatched: 5. Germline V gene data show CDR1 as MNHNS and CDR2 as SASEGT. This CDR3 spans 14 amino acids. For the CDR3, the DNA is TGTGCCAGCAGTGCCAGGACAGGGCTCTATGGCTACACCTGC. The encoded protein is CASSARTGLYGYTC.

As for this clonotype: At one boundary the junction diverges from the germline segment, which might be a read error. The CDR3 sequence is CASSEAGAVDQPQHF. The CDR3 coding sequence is TGTGCCAGCAGTGAAGCGGGGGCGGTCGATCAGCCTCAGCATTTT. The V and J genes are TRBV6-1 and TRBJ1-5; a weak D match, TRBD1 (6 bases). CDR1 and CDR2 (germline): MNHNS, SASEGT. The CDR3 consists of 15 residues.

This clonotype was seen more than once but under ten times. This sequence joins TRBV4-3 and TRBJ1-1, with 7 positions matching TRBD1. Germline V lookup: CDR1 LGHNA, CDR2 YSLEER. The V segment lost 2 bases and the J segment 1 base; nucleotides outside the gene matches: 10. The CDR3 loop spans 17 amino acids. DNA for the CDR3: TGCGCCAGCAGCCAAAGGTTGGGACAGATACAGAACACTGAAGCTTTCTTT. It encodes CASSQRLGQIQNTEAFF.

This clonotype was counted once. The V and J genes are TRBV6-1 and TRBJ2-7, with 9 bases fitting TRBD2. After removal of 7 bases from V and 7 bases from J, the junction contained 8 bases not matched to a gene. The CDR3 has 13 residues. Germline CDR1 reads MNHNS; CDR2 reads SASEGT. The CDR3 protein is CASKNAGGFEQYF. The DNA for the CDR3 is TGTGCCAGCAAGAACGCGGGGGGGTTTGAGCAGTACTTC.

This clonotype showed up many times. The genes are TRBV19 and TRBJ2-2, with 7 bases that match TRBD1. Germline V CDR1 and CDR2: LNHDA, SQIVND (reference sequence). V gave up 7 bases and J gave up 7 bases; unmatched junction bases: 9. The CDR3 consists of 14 residues. CDR3 residues: CASTMTGMGGELFF. CDR3 DNA: TGTGCCAGTACCATGACAGGGATGGGCGGGGAGCTGTTTTTT. Filled out from reference TRBV19 and TRBJ2-2, the complete variable domain reads DGGITQSPKYLFRKEGQNVTLSCEQNLNHDAMYWYRQDPGQGLRLIYYSQIVNDFQKGDIAEGYSVSREKKESFPLTVTSAQKNPTAFYLCASTMTGMGGELFFGEGSRLTVL.

In this sample, this clonotype turned up many times. This chain connects TRBV7-8 to TRBJ1-2; D is unresolved. Per germline, CDR1 SGHVS and CDR2 FQNEAQ. The CDR3 sequence is 14 residues long. Deletions cut 1 base from V and 0 bases from J, with 6 bases between. Written as DNA, the CDR3 is TGTGCCAGCAGCTTAGGGCAGACTAACTATGGCTACACCTTC. Protein product: CASSLGQTNYGYTF.

This clonotype showed up many times. J is TRBJ1-1 and V is TRBV10-3; a possible D gene is TRBD1 (6 bases). CDR3 length: 12 residues. V lost 6 bases to trimming and J lost 4 bases, with 9 bases between them. Germline V gene sequence: CDR1 ENHRY, CDR2 SYGVKD. CDR3 nucleotides: TGTGCCATCAGAGAGGGGGGCACTGAAGCTTTCTTT. Protein product: CAIREGGTEAFF.

This clonotype was recorded many times. The chain is built from TRBV25-1 and TRBJ2-2, with D possibly being TRBD1 or TRBD2 (6 bases each). The CDR3 is 16 amino acids. The V gene's germline CDR1 is MGHDK and CDR2 SYGVNS. Trimming pared 5 bases from V and 7 bases from J, leaving 20 bases between. DNA for the CDR3: TGTGCCAGCAGTAGGAGTCTACAGGGAGGTCACGGGGAGCTGTTTTTT. Translating gives CASSRSLQGGHGELFF.

This clonotype was counted ten times or more. This rearrangement joins TRBV19 to TRBJ1-5; TRBD1 might be the D (6 bases). The CDR3 is made up of 15 amino acids. Looked up from germline, CDR1 is LNHDA and CDR2 is SQIVND (reference sequence). Trimming removed 3 bases from V and 3 bases from J, with 12 bases in between. Here the CDR3 reads CASSMWGAANQPQHF. The CDR3, as DNA: TGTGCCAGTAGTATGTGGGGGGCCGCCAATCAGCCCCAGCATTTT.

This clonotype was recorded many times. An end of the junction differs from the germline gene, which may be a read error. This chain uses TRBV15 with TRBJ1-3; D may be TRBD1 (5 bases). This CDR3 comprises 13 residues. Germline CDR1 is LNHNV and CDR2 is YYDKDF (reference sequence). The CDR3 DNA reads as TGTGCCACCAGTAGAGGGGATTTAAACACCATATATTTT. This translates into CATSRGDLNTIYF.

The table lists this clonotype with many counts. The V call is TRBV29-1, the J call TRBJ2-4; TRBD2 matches 7 bases. V dropped 0 bases and J dropped 14; count of bases not matched to a gene: 1. Per the germline V gene, CDR1 is SQVTM and CDR2 is ANQGSEA. This CDR3 has 10 residues. CDR3 loop: CSVEEGGEYF. In DNA form, the CDR3 reads TGCAGCGTTGAAGAGGGGGGGGAGTACTTC.

This clonotype came up many times. This chain connects TRBV6-1 to TRBJ1-5; D remains ambiguous. Per germline, CDR1 MNHNS and CDR2 SASEGT. The CDR3 totals 17 residues. With 1 base removed from V and 1 base from J, the gap between germline ends came to 14 bases. CDR3 bases: TGTGCCAGCAGTGAAGAATTGGGCGGACGGAGCAATCAGCCCCAGCATTTT. It translates to CASSEELGGRSNQPQHF.

This clonotype was counted ten times or more. The rearrangement links TRBV7-2 to TRBJ2-5; possibly TRBD2 for D (6 bases). The V end was cut by 9 bases, the J end by 10 bases, with 18 bases between. The CDR3 is 12 amino acids. In germline, CDR1 is SGHTA, CDR2 FQGNSA. The CDR3 region is CASPFLGLNQYF. In DNA form, the CDR3 reads TGTGCCAGTCCTTTTTTGGGACTCAACCAGTACTTC.

This clonotype was seen many times. The V gene is TRBV6-2 or TRBV6-3, the J gene TRBJ1-5; D perhaps matches TRBD1 (6 bases). The length of the CDR3 is 14 residues. The ends were cut back, 2 bases at V and 4 bases at J, with 9 bases in the middle. Germline CDR1 MNHEY, CDR2 SVGEGT. CDR3 residues: CASSYLDRNQPQHF. The CDR3 region has the DNA TGTGCCAGCAGTTACCTAGACAGGAATCAGCCCCAGCATTTT.

This clonotype appeared many times. The V and J genes are TRBV12-3 or TRBV12-4 and TRBJ2-7; D is possibly TRBD2 (6 bases). V was trimmed by 5 bases and J by 2 bases, leaving 10 bases between them. The CDR3 is made up of 13 amino acids. CDR3 loop: CASSGDFTYEQYF. For the CDR3, the DNA is TGTGCCAGCAGTGGGGACTTCACCTACGAGCAGTACTTC.

Many counts were recorded for this clonotype. J is TRBJ1-1 and V is TRBV28; 7 bases match TRBD1. Germline CDR1 reads MDHEN; CDR2 reads SYDVKM. Germline trimming cut 6 bases from V and 5 bases from J; bases unmatched to any gene: 9. The length of the CDR3 is 14 residues. CDR3 sequence reads: CASSTRQGLTEAFF. CDR3 DNA sequence: TGTGCCAGCAGCACCAGACAGGGTTTAACTGAAGCTTTCTTT.

This clonotype was seen many times. The chain joins TRBV20-1 to TRBJ2-7; a possible D gene is TRBD1 (6 bases). Trimming removed 5 bases from V and 6 bases from J, with 17 bases in between. The CDR3 runs to 13 residues. CDR1 is DFQATT, CDR2 SNEGSKA, per germline (reference sequence). CDR3 protein: CSARAQGLPEQYF. In DNA form, the CDR3 reads TGCAGTGCTCGGGCACAGGGTTTACCCGAGCAGTACTTC.

This clonotype appeared many times. The V gene is TRBV27, the J gene TRBJ2-7; TRBD1 might be the D (6 bases). V lost 6 bases, J lost 8 bases, and 11 bases lay in between. Germline V gene lookup returns CDR1 MNHEY and CDR2 SMNVEV (reference sequence). This CDR3 spans 11 amino acids. The CDR3 loop is CASRQGAKQYF. The DNA of the CDR3 is TGTGCCAGCAGACAGGGAGCGAAGCAGTACTTC.

The table lists this clonotype with many counts. The rearrangement joins TRBV12-3 or TRBV12-4 to TRBJ1-2; 9 nucleotides align to TRBD1. This CDR3 has 17 amino acids. J gave up 3 bases and V 6 bases, and 14 bases lay outside the gene matches. The CDR3 loop is CASSRTKDRGLHYGYTF. The CDR3 DNA sequence: TGTGCCAGCAGCCGAACAAAGGACAGGGGTTTACACTATGGCTACACCTTC.

As for this clonotype: A much bigger clone sits one base away, suggesting this may be a read error. The chain is built from TRBV9 and TRBJ2-7, with TRBD2 matching over 7 bases. There are 16 residues in the CDR3. The V segment lost 3 bases and the J segment 8 bases; nucleotides outside the gene matches: 17. The germline CDR1 and CDR2 sequences are SGDLS and YYNGEE. Here the CDR3 reads CASSAEGTTPTTKQYF. The CDR3 DNA reads as TGTGCCAGCAGCGCTGAGGGGACTACTCCTACTACGAAGCAGTACTTC.

The chain joins TRBV7-9 to TRBJ1-5, with D possibly TRBD1 on 5 matching bases. The germline gives CDR1 SEHNR, CDR2 FQNEAQ (reference sequence). This CDR3 comprises 15 residues. The germline V and J ends were trimmed by 2 bases and 3 bases, with 11 bases remaining between them. CDR3 region: CASSLTGRVNQPQHF. DNA of the CDR3: TGTGCCAGCAGCTTAACGGGCAGGGTCAATCAGCCCCAGCATTTT.